This T cell receptor beta chain was captured by sequencing in a study of OX40 agonist ivuxolimab in advanced cancers. Study in general: People in dose escalation had one of these cancers: hepatocellular carcinoma, melanoma, renal cell or head and neck cancer.

For this clone: Its antigen is not known.

Study conclusions and caveats: CD4+ and CD8+ T cells in blood underwent clonal expansion by week 6 at 0.1 to 3.0 mg/kg. Not determined was the antigen specificity of the expanded peripheral T cells.

Blood was sampled at baseline, cycle 4 day 1, and cycle 7 day 1. Assay used: immunoSEQ multiplex PCR; TCRdb lists only in-frame clones, some missing. The profile shows 50,000 to 70,000 clones, approximately 86% of them singletons. The origin of this receptor is an adult with an advanced solid tumor such as melanoma, head and neck, liver or kidney cancer. The sample was CD4+ or CD8+ T cells sorted from blood, taken in a trial of the OX40 agonist ivuxolimab.

The chain's CDR3 is CASSLAPGTGTYEQYF. In DNA form, the CDR3 reads TGCGCCAGCAGCTTGGCCCCCGGGACAGGGACCTACGAGCAGTACTTC. This sequence joins TRBV5-1 and TRBJ2-7, with 9 bases identical to TRBD1. The germline CDR1 and CDR2 sequences are SGHRS and YFSETQ. The ends lost 0 bases at V and 2 bases at J; junction bases unmatched: 6. This CDR3 is 16 amino acids long.